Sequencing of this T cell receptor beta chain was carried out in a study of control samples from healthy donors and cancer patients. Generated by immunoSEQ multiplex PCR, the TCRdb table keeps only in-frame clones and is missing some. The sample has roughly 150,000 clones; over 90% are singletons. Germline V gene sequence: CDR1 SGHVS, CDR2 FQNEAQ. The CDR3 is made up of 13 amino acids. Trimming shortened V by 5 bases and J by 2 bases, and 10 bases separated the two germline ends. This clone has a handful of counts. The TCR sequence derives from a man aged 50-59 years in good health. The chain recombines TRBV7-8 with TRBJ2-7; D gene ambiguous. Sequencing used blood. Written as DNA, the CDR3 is TGTGCCAGCAGCCGCCGCACTACCTACGAGCAGTACTTC. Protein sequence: CASSRRTTYEQYF.